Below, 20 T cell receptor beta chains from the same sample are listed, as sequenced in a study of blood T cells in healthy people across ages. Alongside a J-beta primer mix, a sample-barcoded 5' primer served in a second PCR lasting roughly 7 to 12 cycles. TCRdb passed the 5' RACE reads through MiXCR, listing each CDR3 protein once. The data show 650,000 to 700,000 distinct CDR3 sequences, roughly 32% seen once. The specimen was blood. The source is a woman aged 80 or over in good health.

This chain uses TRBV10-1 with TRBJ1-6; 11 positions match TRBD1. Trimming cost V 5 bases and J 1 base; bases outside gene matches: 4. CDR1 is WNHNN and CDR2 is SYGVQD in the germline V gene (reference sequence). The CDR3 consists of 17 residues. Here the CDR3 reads CASSQGQGASYNSPLHF. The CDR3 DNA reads TGCGCCAGCAGTCAAGGACAGGGGGCTTCCTATAATTCACCCCTCCACTTT.

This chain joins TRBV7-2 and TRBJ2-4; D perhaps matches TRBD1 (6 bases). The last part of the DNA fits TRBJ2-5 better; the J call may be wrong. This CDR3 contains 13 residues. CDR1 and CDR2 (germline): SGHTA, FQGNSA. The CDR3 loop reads CASRPTGIETQYF. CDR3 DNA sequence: TGTGCCAGCAGACCTACAGGGATAGAGACCCAGTACTTC.

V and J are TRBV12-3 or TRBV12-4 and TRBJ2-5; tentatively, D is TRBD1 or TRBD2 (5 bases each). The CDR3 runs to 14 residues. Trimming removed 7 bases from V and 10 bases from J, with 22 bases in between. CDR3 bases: TGTGCCAGCACCTGGGACCCTTTGGGCCGCCTCCAGTACTTC. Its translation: CASTWDPLGRLQYF.

For the CDR3, the DNA is TGTGCCATCAAGACGGATCACAATGAGCAGTACTTC. Protein product: CAIKTDHNEQYF. This chain joins TRBV7-9 and TRBJ2-7; D is unresolved. V gave up 10 bases and J gave up 7 bases, with 17 bases separating them. The CDR3 runs to 12 residues. Germline loops: CDR1 SEHNR, CDR2 FQNEAQ (reference sequence).

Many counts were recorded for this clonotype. The CDR3: CSARGLAGEQYF. CDR3 sequence (DNA): TGCAGTGCTAGAGGACTAGCGGGCGAGCAGTACTTC. The rearrangement links TRBV20-1 to TRBJ2-7, with TRBD2 matching over 10 bases. V dropped 1 base and J dropped 6; count of bases not matched to a gene: 0. Germline CDR1 DFQATT, CDR2 SNEGSKA (reference sequence). The CDR3 covers 12 residues.

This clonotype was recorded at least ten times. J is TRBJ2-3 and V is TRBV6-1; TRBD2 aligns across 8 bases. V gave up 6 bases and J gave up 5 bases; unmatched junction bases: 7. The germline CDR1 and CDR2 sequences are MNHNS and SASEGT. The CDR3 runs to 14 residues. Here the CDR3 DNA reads TGTGCCAGCAGCCTGCGGGGGGAGGTAGATACGCAGTATTTT. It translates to CASSLRGEVDTQYF.

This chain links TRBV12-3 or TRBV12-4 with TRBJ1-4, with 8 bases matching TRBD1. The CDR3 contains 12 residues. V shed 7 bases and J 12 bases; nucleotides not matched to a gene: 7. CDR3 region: CASTNRGMELFF. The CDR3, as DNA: TGTGCCAGCACCAACAGGGGGATGGAACTGTTTTTT.

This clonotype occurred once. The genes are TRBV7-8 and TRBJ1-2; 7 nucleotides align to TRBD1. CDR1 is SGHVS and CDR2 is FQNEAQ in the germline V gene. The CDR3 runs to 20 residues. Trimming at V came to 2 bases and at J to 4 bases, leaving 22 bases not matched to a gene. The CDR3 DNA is TGTGCCAGCAGCTTATCGATTTTGGGGGCAGGACAGGACCACCGCTATGGCTACACCTTC. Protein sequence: CASSLSILGAGQDHRYGYTF. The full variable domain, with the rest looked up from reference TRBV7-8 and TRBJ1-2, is GAGVSQSPRYKVAKRGQDVALRCDPISGHVSLFWYQQALGQGPEFLTYFQNEAQLDKSGLPSDRFFAERPEGSVSTLKIQRTQQEDSAVYLCASSLSILGAGQDHRYGYTFGSGTRLTVV.

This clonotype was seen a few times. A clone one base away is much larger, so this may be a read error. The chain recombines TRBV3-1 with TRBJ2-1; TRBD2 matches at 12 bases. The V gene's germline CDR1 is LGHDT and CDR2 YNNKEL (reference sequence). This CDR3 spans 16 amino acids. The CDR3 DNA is TGTGCCAACAGCCAGGCTAGCGGGGGGGCAGGGAATGAGCAGTTCTTC. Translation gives CANSQASGGAGNEQFF.

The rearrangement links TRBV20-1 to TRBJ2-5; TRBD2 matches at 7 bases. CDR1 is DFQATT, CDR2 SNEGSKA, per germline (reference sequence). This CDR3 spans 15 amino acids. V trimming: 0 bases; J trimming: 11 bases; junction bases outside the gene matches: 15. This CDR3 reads CSARDHGGSYSEQYF. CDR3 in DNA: TGCAGTGCTAGAGATCACGGGGGGTCCTACAGTGAGCAGTACTTC.

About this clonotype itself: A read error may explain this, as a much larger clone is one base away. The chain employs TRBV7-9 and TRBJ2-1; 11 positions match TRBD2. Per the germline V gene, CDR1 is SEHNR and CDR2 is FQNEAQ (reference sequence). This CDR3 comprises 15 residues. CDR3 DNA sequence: TGTGCCAGCAGCCTGGTAGCGGGGGGGCAGGATGAGCACTTCTTC. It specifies CASSLVAGGQDEHFF.

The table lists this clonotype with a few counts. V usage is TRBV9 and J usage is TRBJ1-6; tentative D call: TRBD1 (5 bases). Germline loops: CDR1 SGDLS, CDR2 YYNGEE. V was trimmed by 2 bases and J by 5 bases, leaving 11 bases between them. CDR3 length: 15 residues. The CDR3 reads CASSVSGTNNSPLHF. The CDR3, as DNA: TGTGCCAGCAGCGTTTCGGGGACCAATAATTCACCCCTCCACTTT. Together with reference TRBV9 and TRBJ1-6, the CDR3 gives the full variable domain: DSGVTQTPKHLITATGQRVTLRCSPRSGDLSVYWYQQSLDQGLQFLIQYYNGEERAKGNILERFSAQQFPDLHSELNLSSLELGDSALYFCASSVSGTNNSPLHFGNGTRLTVT.

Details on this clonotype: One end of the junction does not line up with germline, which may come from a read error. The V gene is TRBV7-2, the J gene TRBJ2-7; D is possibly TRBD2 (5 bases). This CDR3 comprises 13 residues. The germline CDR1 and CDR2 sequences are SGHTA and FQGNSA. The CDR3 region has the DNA TGTGCCAGCAGCCCCTCCAGGACTCCTCCTCACAACTTC. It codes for CASSPSRTPPHNF.

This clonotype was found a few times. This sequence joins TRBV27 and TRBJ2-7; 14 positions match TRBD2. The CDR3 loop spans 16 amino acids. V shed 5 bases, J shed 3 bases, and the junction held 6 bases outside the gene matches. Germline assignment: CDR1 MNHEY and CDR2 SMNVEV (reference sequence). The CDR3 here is CASSLTSGGAGYEQYF. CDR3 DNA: TGTGCCAGCAGTCTGACTAGCGGGGGGGCAGGCTACGAGCAGTACTTC.

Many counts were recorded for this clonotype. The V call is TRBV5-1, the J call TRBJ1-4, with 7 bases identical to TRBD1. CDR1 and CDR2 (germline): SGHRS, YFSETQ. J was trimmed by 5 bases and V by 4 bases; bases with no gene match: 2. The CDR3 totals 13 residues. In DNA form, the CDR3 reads TGCGCCAGCAGCGCGGACAGGAATGAAAAACTGTTTTTT. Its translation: CASSADRNEKLFF.

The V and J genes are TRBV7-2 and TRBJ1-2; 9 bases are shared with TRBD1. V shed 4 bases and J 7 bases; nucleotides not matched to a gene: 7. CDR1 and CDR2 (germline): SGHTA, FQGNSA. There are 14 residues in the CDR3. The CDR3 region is CASSSSQGAGGYTF. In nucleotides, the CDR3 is TGTGCCAGCAGCTCCTCACAGGGGGCGGGTGGCTACACCTTC. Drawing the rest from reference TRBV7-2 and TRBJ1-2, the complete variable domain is GAGVSQSPSNKVTEKGKDVELRCDPISGHTALYWYRQSLGQGLEFLIYFQGNSAPDKSGLPSDRFSAERTGGSVSTLTIQRTQQEDSAVYLCASSSSQGAGGYTFGSGTRLTVV.

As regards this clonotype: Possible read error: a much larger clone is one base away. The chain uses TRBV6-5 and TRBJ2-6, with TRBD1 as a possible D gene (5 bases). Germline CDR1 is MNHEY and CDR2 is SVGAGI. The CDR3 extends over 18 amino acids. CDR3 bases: TGTGCCAGCAGTTACTCGTCACAGGCCGTCTCTGGGGCCAACGTCCGGACTTTC. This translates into CASSYSSQAVSGANVRTF.

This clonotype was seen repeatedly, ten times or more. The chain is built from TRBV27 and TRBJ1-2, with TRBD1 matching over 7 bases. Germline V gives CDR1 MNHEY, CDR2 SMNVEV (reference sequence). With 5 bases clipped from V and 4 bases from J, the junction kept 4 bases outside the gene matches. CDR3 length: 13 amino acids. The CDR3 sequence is CASSAAGGYGYTF. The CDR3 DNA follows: TGTGCCAGCAGTGCCGCAGGGGGCTATGGCTACACCTTC.

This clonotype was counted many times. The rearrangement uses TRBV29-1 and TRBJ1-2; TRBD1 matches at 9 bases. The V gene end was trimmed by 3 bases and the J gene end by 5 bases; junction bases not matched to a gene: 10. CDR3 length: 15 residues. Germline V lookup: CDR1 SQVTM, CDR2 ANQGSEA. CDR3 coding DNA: TGCAGCGTTGAGCTCACAGGGGGCTTTATTTATGGCTACACCTTC. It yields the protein CSVELTGGFIYGYTF.

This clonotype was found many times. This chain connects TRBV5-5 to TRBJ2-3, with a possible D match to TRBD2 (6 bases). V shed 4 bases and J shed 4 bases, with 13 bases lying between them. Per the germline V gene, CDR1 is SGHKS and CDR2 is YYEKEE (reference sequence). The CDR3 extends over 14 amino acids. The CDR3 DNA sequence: TGTGCCAGCAGCCGCGGGGTGGTCGCAGATACGCAGTATTTT. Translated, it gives CASSRGVVADTQYF.